This entry lists 4 T cell receptor beta chains sequenced from one sample in a study of blood T cell repertoires in COVID-19. Here immunoSEQ multiplex PCR was the method, and the copy in TCRdb shows in-frame clones only, minus some. The profile shows 150,000 or so clones, roughly 76% of them singletons. The sample consisted of peripheral blood. The origin of the receptors is a human donor with acute or convalescent COVID-19. The donor label of this sample is uncertain.

The chain recombines TRBV6-5 with TRBJ1-2; possible D gene TRBD1, 5 bases. The germline V and J ends were trimmed by 6 bases and 7 bases, with 12 bases remaining between them. The germline gives CDR1 MNHEY, CDR2 SVGAGI. This CDR3 comprises 12 residues. In nucleotides, the CDR3 is TGTGCCAGCAGGGATTGGGGCGTTGGCTACACCTTC. It is translated as CASRDWGVGYTF.

CDR3 sequence reads: CASSLGPQERGYTF. The CDR3 DNA follows: TGTGCCAGCAGCTTAGGGCCTCAAGAGAGGGGCTACACCTTC. J is TRBJ1-2 and V is TRBV7-9; D is unresolved. V gave up 1 base and J gave up 8 bases, with 14 bases separating them. Germline CDR1 is SEHNR and CDR2 is FQNEAQ (reference sequence). The CDR3 runs 14 residues.

The rearrangement links TRBV7-9 to TRBJ1-3; 9 bases fit TRBD1. The CDR3 loop spans 16 amino acids. The V segment lost 6 bases and the J segment 2 bases; nucleotides outside the gene matches: 8. From germline, CDR1 is SEHNR and CDR2 FQNEAQ (reference sequence). CDR3 nucleotide sequence: TGTGCCAGCAGTCCAACGTGGACAGGGGCTGGAAACACCATATATTTT. Protein sequence: CASSPTWTGAGNTIYF.

The CDR3 bases are TGTGCCAGCACCAAGGGAGCGCAAGGCTACACCTTC. Its protein is CASTKGAQGYTF. V and J are TRBV6-5 and TRBJ1-2; no clear D. The germline V gene has CDR1 MNHEY and CDR2 SVGAGI. With 7 bases removed from V and 8 bases from J, the gap between germline ends came to 14 bases. The CDR3 has 12 residues.